The entry below describes one T cell receptor beta chain. Its antigen is not known. Method: immunoSEQ multiplex PCR; TCRdb's copy keeps in-frame clones and lacks some. The table lists approximately 140,000 clones, about 92% of them singletons, with around 4.7% in the top ten. These data belong to a study of T cell responses to AZD1222 COVID-19 vaccine. On the study more broadly: It was second doses at about 4 or about 12 weeks that were pooled. Study-wide findings and caveats: Increased Spike-specific TCR breadth and depth were observed after two AZD1222 doses. A mostly white British donor set with more females was recruited, and clonal diversity was possibly underestimated.

V lost 5 bases to trimming and J lost 5 bases, with 9 bases between them. The CDR3 spans 12 residues. CDR1 and CDR2 (germline): SGHVS, FQNEAQ. The sequenced sample was peripheral blood, obtained on day 0 of AZD1222 vaccination. This TCR came from an adult in good health. This chain links TRBV7-8 with TRBJ1-1; D is ambiguous. CDR3 protein: CASSNGGTEAFF. Written as DNA, the CDR3 is TGTGCCAGCAGCAACGGCGGGACTGAAGCTTTCTTT.